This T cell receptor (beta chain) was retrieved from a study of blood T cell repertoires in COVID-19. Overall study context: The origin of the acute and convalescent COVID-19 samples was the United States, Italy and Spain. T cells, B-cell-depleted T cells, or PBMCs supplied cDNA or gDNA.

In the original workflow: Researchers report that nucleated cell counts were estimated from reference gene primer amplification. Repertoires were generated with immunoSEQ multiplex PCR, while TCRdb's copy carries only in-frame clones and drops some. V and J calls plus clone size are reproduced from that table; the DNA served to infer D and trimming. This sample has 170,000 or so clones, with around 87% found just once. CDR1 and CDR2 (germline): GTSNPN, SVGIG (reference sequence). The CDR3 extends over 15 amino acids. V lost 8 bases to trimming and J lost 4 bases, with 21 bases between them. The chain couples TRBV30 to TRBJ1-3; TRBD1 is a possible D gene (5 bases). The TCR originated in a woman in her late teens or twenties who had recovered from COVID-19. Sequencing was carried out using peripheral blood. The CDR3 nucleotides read TGTGCCAGCGGGGCGTCGACCGGGGTCGGAAACACCATATATTTT. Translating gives CASGASTGVGNTIYF.